This TCR beta chain was retrieved from a study of cytomegalovirus exposure and HLA in healthy donors. Clones were sequenced by immunoSEQ multiplex PCR, and TCRdb holds only the in-frame ones, with some missing. The repertoire has roughly 230,000 clones, roughly 88% of them found once; the top ten carry approximately 3%. With V trimmed by 5 bases and J by 2 bases, 2 bases remained unmatched. Germline V gene lookup returns CDR1 SGHAT and CDR2 FQNNGV. The CDR3 extends over 15 amino acids. Specimen: PBMCs. The TCR originated in a woman aged 25-40 years in good health and CMV-seronegative. J is TRBJ2-7 and V is TRBV11-2, with TRBD2 matching 14 bases. DNA of the CDR3: TGTGCCAGCAGCCCGACTAGCGGGAGGGCCTACGAGCAGTACTTC. Translation gives CASSPTSGRAYEQYF.